The T cell receptor beta chain under discussion was sequenced for a study of PD-1 blockade in classical Hodgkin lymphoma. Only in-frame clones appear in the TCRdb table, and some are missing; sequencing was by immunoSEQ multiplex PCR. This repertoire shows roughly 45,000 clones, approximately 70% found once; its top ten account for under 3.5%. Every single patient, without exception, relapsed after autologous stem cell transplantation, and brentuximab vedotin exposure varied. This CDR3 contains 15 residues. Germline V gives CDR1 SGHRS, CDR2 YFSETQ. V lost 0 bases and J lost 0, with 9 bases in between.

The sample consisted of peripheral blood mononuclear cells (PBMCs), taken before the second cycle of nivolumab. The receptor was isolated from a human donor with classical Hodgkin lymphoma. The V gene is TRBV5-1, the J gene TRBJ2-5, with D hard to call. Here the CDR3 DNA reads TGCGCCAGCAGCTTGGATTCACAGAACCAAGAGACCCAGTACTTC. The encoded protein is CASSLDSQNQETQYF.